Below are 24 T cell receptor beta chains sequenced from a single sample in a study of blood T cell repertoires in COVID-19. Libraries were prepared by immunoSEQ multiplex PCR; TCRdb keeps only in-frame clonotypes and omits some of them. The table shows 350,000 to 450,000 clones, with 80% to 90% occurring only once. Input material: PBMCs or T cells enriched from blood (not recorded which). The receptors shown here come from a man aged 30 to 39 who had recovered from COVID-19.

This clone was picked up a small number of times. CDR3 sequence: CASRKRDNEQFF. DNA for the CDR3: TGTGCCAGCAGGAAGAGGGACAATGAGCAGTTCTTC. This chain uses TRBV7-9 with TRBJ2-1; a weak D match, TRBD2 (5 bases). The germline V gene has CDR1 SEHNR and CDR2 FQNEAQ (reference sequence). Trimming shortened V by 6 bases and J by 5 bases, and 8 bases separated the two germline ends. This CDR3 spans 12 amino acids.

The chain links TRBV11-2 to TRBJ1-5; 8 bases map to TRBD1. Germline assignment: CDR1 SGHAT and CDR2 FQNNGV. V lost 3 bases, J lost 7 bases, and 5 bases stayed unmatched. The CDR3 extends over 14 amino acids. CDR3 protein: CASSFGQGGQPQHF. Written as DNA, the CDR3 is TGTGCCAGCAGCTTCGGACAGGGTGGGCAGCCCCAGCATTTT.

The gene calls are TRBV29-1 and TRBJ2-1; TRBD2 agrees at 9 bases. Germline V lookup: CDR1 SQVTM, CDR2 ANQGSEA. After removal of 7 bases from V and 13 bases from J, the junction contained 8 bases not matched to a gene. This CDR3 contains 11 residues. CDR3 DNA sequence: TGCAGCGCCCTGACTAGCGGCACACAGTTCTTC. Protein: CSALTSGTQFF.

The rearrangement uses TRBV7-9 and TRBJ2-7; D perhaps matches TRBD1 (6 bases). Germline values: CDR1 SEHNR, CDR2 FQNEAQ (reference sequence). Trimming took off 4 bases at V and 0 bases at J, with 13 bases between the two ends. The CDR3 is 15 amino acids. CDR3 protein: CASSYLSGASYEQYF. Here the CDR3 DNA reads TGTGCCAGCAGCTACCTGTCAGGGGCCTCCTACGAGCAGTACTTC.

A few counts support this clone. The chain is built from TRBV19 and TRBJ1-5; D possibly corresponds to TRBD1 (6 bases). Germline V gene lookup returns CDR1 LNHDA and CDR2 SQIVND (reference sequence). V lost 4 bases to trimming and J lost 0 bases, with 10 bases between them. The CDR3 contains 15 residues. As DNA, the CDR3 is TGTGCCAGTAGTAAACTGACAGGTAGCAATCAGCCCCAGCATTTT. Translated: CASSKLTGSNQPQHF. Filled out from reference TRBV19 and TRBJ1-5, the complete variable domain reads DGGITQSPKYLFRKEGQNVTLSCEQNLNHDAMYWYRQDPGQGLRLIYYSQIVNDFQKGDIAEGYSVSREKKESFPLTVTSAQKNPTAFYLCASSKLTGSNQPQHFGDGTRLSIL.

The chain links TRBV2 to TRBJ2-1; 8 bases match TRBD2. The V and J ends lost 4 bases and 8 bases, in that order; junction bases with no gene match: 10. The germline V gene has CDR1 SNHLY and CDR2 FYNNEI. The CDR3 spans 15 residues. This chain's CDR3 is CASSGAGTRQYEQFF. In nucleotides, the CDR3 is TGTGCCAGCAGTGGCGCCGGGACTAGACAATATGAGCAGTTCTTC.

The CDR3 nucleotides are TGCGCCAGCAGCCAAGACCCTGGATTCAGGGGCGATCAGCCCCAGCATTTT. The encoded protein is CASSQDPGFRGDQPQHF. The V call is TRBV4-1, the J call TRBJ1-5; D might be TRBD1 (6 bases). Trimming stripped 0 bases from V and 5 bases from J, with 17 bases between. This CDR3 region has 17 residues. Germline CDR1 and CDR2: MGHRA and YSYEKL.

The chain is built from TRBV4-1 and TRBJ1-5; no reliable D call. The V end lost 3 bases, the J end lost 0 bases, and 9 bases lay between the germline ends. The CDR3 is 15 amino acids. The germline CDR1 and CDR2 sequences are MGHRA and YSYEKL. Here the CDR3 DNA reads TGCGCCAGCAGCCATTTACTGAATAGCAATCAGCCCCAGCATTTT. Protein sequence: CASSHLLNSNQPQHF.

The chain's CDR3 is CASSIVPPGQSNEQFF. CDR3 bases: TGTGCCAGTAGTATAGTCCCCCCAGGACAGAGCAATGAGCAGTTCTTC. The gene calls are TRBV19 and TRBJ2-1; possible D gene TRBD1, 6 bases. The V and J ends lost 1 base and 6 bases respectively, with 16 bases between them. The CDR3 loop spans 16 amino acids. In germline, CDR1 is LNHDA, CDR2 SQIVND (reference sequence).

The rearrangement joins TRBV28 to TRBJ2-1; 12 nucleotides match TRBD1. Trimming removed 7 bases from V and 7 bases from J; junction bases left unmatched: 14. Germline CDR1 MDHEN, CDR2 SYDVKM. The CDR3 length is 17 residues. This CDR3 is CASILLPGQGASNEQFF. CDR3 bases: TGTGCCAGCATCCTCCTCCCGGGACAGGGGGCATCAAATGAGCAGTTCTTC.

The CDR3: CASSGGLTQGDEQFF. CDR3 bases: TGTGCCAGCAGTGGGGGACTCACCCAGGGGGATGAGCAGTTCTTC. The V gene is TRBV28, the J gene TRBJ2-1; TRBD1 might be the D (7 bases). V lost 5 bases and J 8 bases, leaving 19 bases between the germline ends. Per the germline V gene, CDR1 is MDHEN and CDR2 is SYDVKM. The CDR3 loop spans 15 amino acids.

J is TRBJ1-2 and V is TRBV28, with 7 bases aligning to TRBD1. CDR1 is MDHEN, CDR2 SYDVKM, per germline. The CDR3 loop spans 12 amino acids. V dropped 7 bases and J dropped 8; count of bases not matched to a gene: 7. CDR3 in DNA: TGTGCCAGCACCGACAGGGACTCGGGCTACACCTTC. Its protein is CASTDRDSGYTF.

The chain recombines TRBV12-3 or TRBV12-4 with TRBJ2-1; D gene unclear. The CDR3 has 11 amino acids. The V and J ends lost 0 bases and 8 bases respectively, with 2 bases between them. The CDR3 reads CASSLADEQFF. As DNA, the CDR3 is TGTGCCAGCAGTTTAGCCGATGAGCAGTTCTTC.

V is TRBV15 and J is TRBJ1-6; D perhaps matches TRBD1 (6 bases). This CDR3 spans 15 amino acids. V was cut by 2 bases and J by 6 bases, with 11 bases left in between. CDR1 is LNHNV, CDR2 YYDKDF, per germline (reference sequence). DNA of the CDR3: TGTGCCACCAGCAGATCGGACAGTGTTAATTCACCCCTCCACTTT. It yields the protein CATSRSDSVNSPLHF.

The rearrangement links TRBV29-1 to TRBJ1-1, with D possibly TRBD1 on 5 matching bases. In germline, CDR1 is SQVTM, CDR2 ANQGSEA. V lost 7 bases to trimming and J lost 7 bases, with 16 bases between them. CDR3 size: 12 residues. The CDR3 protein is CSAEAGVGEAFF. DNA of the CDR3: TGCAGCGCCGAGGCGGGGGTTGGTGAAGCTTTCTTT.

The V gene is TRBV19, the J gene TRBJ2-3; 11 positions agree with TRBD1. Per germline, CDR1 LNHDA and CDR2 SQIVND (reference sequence). The length of the CDR3 is 15 residues. Unmatched junction bases numbered 8, after V lost 6 bases and J lost 6 bases. CDR3 coding DNA: TGTGCCAGTAGCTCCGGGACAGGGGGGCCTGATACGCAGTATTTT. It yields the protein CASSSGTGGPDTQYF.

The gene calls are TRBV7-6 and TRBJ2-2; 9 nucleotides agree with TRBD2. The CDR3 is 14 residues long. The V gene's germline CDR1 is SGHVS and CDR2 FNYEAQ. V shed 8 bases, J shed 6 bases, and the junction held 7 bases outside the gene matches. CDR3 nucleotide sequence: TGTGCCAGCCTAGCGGGGAATTTTCCCGGGGAGCTGTTTTTT. Translation gives CASLAGNFPGELFF.

This clone was recorded only once. The chain joins TRBV6-5 to TRBJ2-7, with D unclear. The CDR3 contains 14 residues. V lost 3 bases and J lost 2, with 11 bases in between. From germline, CDR1 is MNHEY and CDR2 SVGAGI. This chain's CDR3 is CASSYADTTYEQYF. The DNA for the CDR3 is TGTGCCAGCAGTTATGCCGACACCACCTACGAGCAGTACTTC.

The V call is TRBV4-1, the J call TRBJ2-3; a possible D gene is TRBD1 (5 bases). Looked up from germline, CDR1 is MGHRA and CDR2 is YSYEKL. This CDR3 has 14 amino acids. The ends were cut back, 0 bases at V and 4 bases at J, with 8 bases in the middle. The CDR3 coding sequence is TGCGCCAGCAGCCAAGAAAGCAGGGCAGATACGCAGTATTTT. Amino acids: CASSQESRADTQYF.

The chain couples TRBV6-1 to TRBJ2-2, with 7 bases identical to TRBD2. The CDR3 has 16 residues. The trim removed 3 bases at V and 2 bases at J, leaving 6 bases unmatched. From germline, CDR1 is MNHNS and CDR2 SASEGT. As DNA, the CDR3 is TGTGCCAGCAGTGAGACTAGCATGGTTAACACCGGGGAGCTGTTTTTT. As protein: CASSETSMVNTGELFF.

A word on this clone: In the same sample, other DNA sequences code for this CDR3. V usage is TRBV18 and J usage is TRBJ2-1; D is undetermined. CDR3 length equals 13 residues. Deletions cut 2 bases from V and 4 bases from J, with 6 bases between. Germline V CDR1 and CDR2: KGHSH, LQKENI. The CDR3 protein is CASSPGLYNEQFF. Written as DNA, the CDR3 is TGTGCCAGCTCACCAGGCCTTTACAATGAGCAGTTCTTC.

The count of this clone is one. This chain links TRBV28 with TRBJ2-7, with D perhaps TRBD2 (6 bases). Germline V gene sequence: CDR1 MDHEN, CDR2 SYDVKM. The V gene lost 7 bases and the J gene lost 4 bases, with 11 bases spanning the gap. CDR3 length: 12 residues. CDR3 amino acids: CASMNRGYEQYF. CDR3 in DNA: TGTGCCAGCATGAATCGGGGGTACGAGCAGTACTTC.

The sample holds one count of this clone. The chain links TRBV7-9 to TRBJ2-2; perhaps TRBD2 as D (6 bases). Germline V gives CDR1 SEHNR, CDR2 FQNEAQ (reference sequence). This CDR3 is 16 amino acids long. V was clipped by 0 bases and J by 4 bases, with 12 bases between them. CDR3 coding DNA: TGTGCCAGCAGCTTAGCAGCCGGGGGTGCCACCGGGGAGCTGTTTTTT. Its translation is CASSLAAGGATGELFF.

This chain links TRBV4-1 with TRBJ2-7; 7 bases are shared with TRBD1. CDR3 length: 17 residues. CDR1 MGHRA and CDR2 YSYEKL come from the germline V gene. With 0 bases clipped from V and 4 bases from J, the junction kept 12 bases outside the gene matches. This CDR3 is CASSQDVNRGVAYEQYF. DNA of the CDR3: TGCGCCAGCAGCCAAGACGTGAACAGGGGAGTGGCTTACGAGCAGTACTTC.